The T cell receptor (beta chain) under discussion was sequenced for a study of blood T cell repertoires in COVID-19. CDR1 and CDR2 from the germline V gene are SQVTM and ANQGSEA. Trimming cost V 4 bases and J 0 bases, with 8 bases left between them. The CDR3 covers 13 residues. The study drew participants aged about 18 to 90 years from roughly 25 US areas. Participants' reported clinical history set cohort assignment. Generated by immunoSEQ multiplex PCR, the TCRdb table keeps only in-frame clones and is missing some. Here the sample spans fewer than 500,000 clones, 75% to 90% being singletons. The sequence derives from a man in his thirties or forties who had recovered from COVID-19. The sequencing sample was made of PBMCs or T cells enriched from blood (not recorded which). This rearrangement joins TRBV29-1 to TRBJ2-3; D remains unclear. The CDR3 spells CSVGAFSTDTQYF. CDR3 DNA: TGCAGCGTTGGTGCGTTTAGCACAGATACGCAGTATTTT.